The present T cell receptor (beta chain) was sequenced within a study of shared clonotypes between healthy human individuals. J lost 8 bases, V lost 3 bases, and 8 bases had no gene match. The CDR3 is 14 amino acids. Germline CDR1 reads SGDLS; CDR2 reads YYNGEE. Naive CD8 isolation took CD45RO-negative cells positively selected for CCR7 and excluded terminally differentiated effector memory CD45RA+ cells. Sequencing used immunoSEQ multiplex PCR; TCRdb keeps in-frame clones, though not all of them. Of around 2,000,000 clones listed, about 95% were seen once; the top ten hold roughly 1%. This TCR was recovered from a young man in good health. Sample: naive CD8+ T cells sorted from blood. The gene calls are TRBV9 and TRBJ2-1; 7 bases align to TRBD1. The CDR3 loop reads CASSAWDRGDEQFF. CDR3 sequence (DNA): TGTGCCAGCAGCGCTTGGGACAGAGGAGATGAGCAGTTCTTC.